This TCR beta chain was recovered during a study of blood T cells in healthy people across ages (dated by TCRdb to between 2014 and 2016). Some background on the complete study: In model experiments, template switching captured about one uniquely barcoded TCR beta cDNA molecule for every two T cells. Age-related changes in TCR beta repertoire diversity were measured in the study by deep sequencing normalized with unique cDNA molecular identifiers. Four age groups were formed from the donors: young (average about 17 years), middle-aged (around 41), aged (roughly 59) and long-lived (roughly 81). For two donors (one aged 18 to 29 and one aged 80 or older), the study analyzed two additional independent replicas of 1 million unique cDNA reads from the same blood draw. What the work shows at the level of the full study, not this receptor alone: Observed TCR beta diversity per million T cells fell roughly linearly with age, and a significant reduction was already apparent by age around 40. Observed TCR beta diversity correlated strongly with the percentage of naive T cells measured by flow cytometry. Bulk unsorted PBMC profiling prevented conclusive comparison of naive and antigen-experienced compartments. Donor CMV infection status was unknown, potentially confounding age-related changes in expanded clonotypes. Estimates of total diversity based on one million sequenced T cells were considered lower bounds and underestimates. The long-lived group showed more naive CD4+ T cells, fewer expanded clones and increased TCR diversity than the aged group, suggesting age selection.

With regard to this clonotype: Its antigen is currently not known. Nothing much larger sits one base from this clone, and base qualities are not available.

The library was built by means of 5' RACE. TCRdb lists the instrument as Illumina HiSeq 2500. The second PCR ran for roughly 7 to 11 cycles and used a J-beta primer mix along with a sample-barcoded 5' primer. Each TCR beta cDNA molecule received a unique molecular identifier from a template-switch 5' adaptor carrying 12 random nucleotides. Each sample yielded at least 2.5 million CDR3-containing paired-end reads. First-strand cDNA synthesis was performed from all RNA using the Mint cDNA synthesis kit, with priming by a TRBC-specific oligonucleotide. Following uracil-DNA glycosylase treatment, all cDNA underwent a first 18-cycle PCR with the universal primers M1SS and BC2_uni_R. As for the authors' bioinformatics: For normalization, 1 million high-quality reads, each with a distinct molecular identifier, were randomly selected from each sample. Reads sharing molecular identifiers were discarded rather than binned into consensus sequences. MiTCR, with a Q25 quality threshold and the strictest error-elimination algorithm, was used for CDR3 identification, clonotype clustering and error correction. A nonparametric unseen species model using Euler transformation provided a lower-bound estimate of total TCR beta diversity. TCRdb reanalyzed the raw reads on its own, using fastp at Q25 for trimming and MiXCR for clone calling, and kept in-frame beta chains. Duplicate CDR3 protein sequences are folded into a single record with the most common DNA and genes. TCRdb, not the original authors, processed these V and J calls. Within this sample are approximately 780,000 distinct CDR3 sequences, with 25% to 30% of them counted one time only. 3% of the sample comes from the top ten.

Donors were a few dozen systemically healthy Caucasian individuals from Russia aged roughly 6 to 90 years. Each donor gave ten milliliters of peripheral blood, drawn into EDTA-treated Vacutainer tubes. Ficoll-Paque density-gradient centrifugation was used to isolate PBMCs, with at least 7 million per sample. Total RNA was extracted from PBMCs with Trizol reagent, with at least 5 micrograms obtained per sample. For every donor, an aliquot of PBMCs went through flow cytometry to measure the percentages of naive CD45RAhigh/CD27high T cells. The trim is 2 bases for V and 1 base for J, with a gap of 18 bases between the germline ends. Taken from cysteine to phenylalanine, the CDR3 has 18 residues. Of all the DNA, just the CDR3 is kept, 54 bases in frame from base 1. The germline V gene (reference sequence) supplies CDR1 LNHNV and CDR2 YYDKDF. The sample also formed part of further work on T cells of mothers and their children. The second paper states: Donors were nine systemically healthy Caucasian individuals: three mothers and their six children. cDNA synthesis used all of the extracted RNA, with approximately 1.4 ug of RNA in each 15 ul reaction. In the second PCR, the M1S primer introduced both the sample barcodes and 2-4 random nucleotides. Over 9.5 million TCR beta CDR3 reads were obtained for each mother, and approximately 3 million reads were obtained for each child. Thymic selection shapes the output of TCR recombination in a similar way in related and unrelated pairs, and inherited differences have a minor effect. Normalized repertoire overlap was always found to be slightly, but never significantly, higher in related mother-child pairs than in unrelated mother-child pairs. Persistent microchimeric T cell clones were not detected, at a sensitivity of approximately 100 clones per million clonotypes. In the study, deep NGS was used to compare the TCR beta repertoires of mothers and children, and features distinguishing related mother-child pairs from unrelated individuals were sought. The mean age was roughly 40 +/- 4 years for the mothers and 11 +/- 4 years for the children. After adapter ligation with NEBNext reagents, the libraries were sequenced on Illumina HiSeq 2000 with 100+100 nt paired-end reads. To prevent cross-contamination, the mother and child libraries were prepared a month apart and were sequenced in separate runs. For each donor, somewhere between roughly 450,000 and 2,100,000 distinct TCR beta clonotypes were identified. Naive TCR beta clonotypes were estimated from low-frequency clonotypes matched to each donor's FACS-determined naive share, without sorting.

The sequence was obtained from a boy younger than 18 in good health. The sequencing input was blood. The sequence is built from TRBV15 and TRBJ2-4; TRBD1 is perhaps the D gene, given 6 matching bases. The sequenced DNA is TGTGCCACCAGCAGAAATCCCGGGACACTACAGGCCAAAAACATTCAGTACTTC. Translated, this is CATSRNPGTLQAKNIQYF.